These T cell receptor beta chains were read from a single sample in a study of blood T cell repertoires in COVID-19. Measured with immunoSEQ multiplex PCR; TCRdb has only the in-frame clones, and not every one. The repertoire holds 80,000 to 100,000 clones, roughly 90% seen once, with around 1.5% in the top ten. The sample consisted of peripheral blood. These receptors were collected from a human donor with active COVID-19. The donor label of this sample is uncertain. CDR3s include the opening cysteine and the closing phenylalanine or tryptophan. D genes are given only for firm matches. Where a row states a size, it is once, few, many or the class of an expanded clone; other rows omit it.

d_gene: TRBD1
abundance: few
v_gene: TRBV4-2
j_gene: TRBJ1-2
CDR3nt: TGTGCCAGCAGCCCGGCGGAGGCGACAGGGAGTTTAGCTAACTATGGCTACACCTTC
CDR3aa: CASSPAEATGSLANYGYTF

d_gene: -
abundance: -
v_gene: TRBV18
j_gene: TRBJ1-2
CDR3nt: TGTGCCAGCTCACTCCCGGGTCAAAACTATGGCTACACCTTC
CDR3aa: CASSLPGQNYGYTF

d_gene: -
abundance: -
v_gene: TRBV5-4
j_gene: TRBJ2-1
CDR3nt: TGTGCCAGCAGCTCGCCAGATACAGGGTTCTCCTACAATGAGCAGTTCTTC
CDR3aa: CASSSPDTGFSYNEQFF

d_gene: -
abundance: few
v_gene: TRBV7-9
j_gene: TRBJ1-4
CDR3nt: TGTGCCAGCAGCACGATAGGGGAGGCTAATGAAAAACTGTTTTTT
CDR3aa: CASSTIGEANEKLFF

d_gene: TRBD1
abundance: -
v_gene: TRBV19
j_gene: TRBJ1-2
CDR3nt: TGTGCCAGTAGTATTCCGACAGGGGGATCGGCCTATGGCTACACCTTC
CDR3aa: CASSIPTGGSAYGYTF

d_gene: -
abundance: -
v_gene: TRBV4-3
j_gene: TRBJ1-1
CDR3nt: TGCGCCAGCAGCCCCGGAACGGGGAACACTGAAGCTTTCTTT
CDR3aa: CASSPGTGNTEAFF

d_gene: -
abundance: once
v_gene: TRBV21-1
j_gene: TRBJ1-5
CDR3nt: TGTGCCAGCAGCGCTTCCGTAAAGGGGGGGGTTCAGCCCCAGCATTTT
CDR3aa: CASSASVKGGVQPQHF

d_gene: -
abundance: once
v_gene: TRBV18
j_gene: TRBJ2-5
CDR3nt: TGTGCCAGCTCACCACTAGAACAAGAGACCCAGTACTTC
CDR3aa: CASSPLEQETQYF

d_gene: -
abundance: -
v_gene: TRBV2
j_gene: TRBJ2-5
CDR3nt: TGTGCCAGCAAACATAACAGGGCGTACCAAGAGACCCAGTACTTC
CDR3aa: CASKHNRAYQETQYF

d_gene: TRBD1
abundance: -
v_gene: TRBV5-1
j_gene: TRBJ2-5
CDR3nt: TGCGCCAGCAGCACGAGACAGGGGGCGCTTCAGGAGACCCAGTACTTC
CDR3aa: CASSTRQGALQETQYF

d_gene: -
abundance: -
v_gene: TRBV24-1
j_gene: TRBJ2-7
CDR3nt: TGTGCCACCAGTGATTCTAGGACTGCGTCCTACGAGCAGTACTTC
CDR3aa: CATSDSRTASYEQYF

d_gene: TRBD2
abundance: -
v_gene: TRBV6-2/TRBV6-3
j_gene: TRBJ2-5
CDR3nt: TGTGCCAGCAGTTATACCGGACTAGCGGTTGAGACCCAGTACTTC
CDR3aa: CASSYTGLAVETQYF

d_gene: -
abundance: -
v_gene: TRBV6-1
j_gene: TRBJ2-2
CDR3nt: TGTGCCAGCAGTGAGCGAGGAATGGACACCGGGGAGCTGTTTTTT
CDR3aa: CASSERGMDTGELFF

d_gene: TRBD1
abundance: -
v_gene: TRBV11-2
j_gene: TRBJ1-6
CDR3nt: TGTGCCAGCAGCTTAGTCGGAGGACAGGGGCATTCACCCCTCCACTTT
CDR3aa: CASSLVGGQGHSPLHF

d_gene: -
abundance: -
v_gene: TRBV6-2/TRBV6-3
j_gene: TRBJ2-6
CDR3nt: TGTGCCAGCAGTTATGAGGTTTTCAGCTCTGGGGCCAACGTCCTGACTTTC
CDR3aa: CASSYEVFSSGANVLTF

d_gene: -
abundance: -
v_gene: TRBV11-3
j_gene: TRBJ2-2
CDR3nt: TGTGCCAGCAGCCGAGCAGGGGTGAACACCGGGGAGCTGTTTTTT
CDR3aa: CASSRAGVNTGELFF

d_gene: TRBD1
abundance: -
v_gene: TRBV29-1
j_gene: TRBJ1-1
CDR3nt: TGCAGCGTCCACGGGACAGGGGAGATTTTCTTT
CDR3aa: CSVHGTGEIFF

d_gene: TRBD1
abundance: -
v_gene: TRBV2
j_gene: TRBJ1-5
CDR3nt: TGTGCCAGCAGTTCTACAGGGGCGCGGGCGCCCCAGCATTTT
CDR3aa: CASSSTGARAPQHF

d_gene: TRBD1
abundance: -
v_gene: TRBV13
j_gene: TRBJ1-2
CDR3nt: TGTGCCAGCAGCTTGGACAGGGAGGATGGCTACACCTTC
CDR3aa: CASSLDREDGYTF

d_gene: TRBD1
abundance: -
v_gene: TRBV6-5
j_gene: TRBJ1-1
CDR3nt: TGTGCCAGCAGCCTGACAGGGACTGAAGCTTTCTTT
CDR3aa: CASSLTGTEAFF

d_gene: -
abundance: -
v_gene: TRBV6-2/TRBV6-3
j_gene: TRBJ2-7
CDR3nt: TGTGCCAGCAGTTACACAGGAGAGCAGTACTTC
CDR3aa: CASSYTGEQYF

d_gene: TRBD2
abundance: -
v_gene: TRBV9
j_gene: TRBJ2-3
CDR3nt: TGTGCCAGCACCCAGGATAGCGGGGTCCCAGATACGCAGTATTTT
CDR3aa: CASTQDSGVPDTQYF

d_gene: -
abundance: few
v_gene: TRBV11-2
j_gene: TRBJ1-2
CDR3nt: TGTGCCAGCAGCACCCGGTTGCGCCCTAACTATGGCTACACCTTC
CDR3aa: CASSTRLRPNYGYTF

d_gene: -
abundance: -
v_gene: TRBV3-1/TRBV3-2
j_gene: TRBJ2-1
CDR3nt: TGTGCCAGACAAATAGACAGGACCCATTCGTGTGAGCAGTTCTTC
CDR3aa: CARQIDRTHSCEQFF

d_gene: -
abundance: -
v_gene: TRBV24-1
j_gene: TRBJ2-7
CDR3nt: TGTGCCACCAGTGAAAACACAAACCCCTACGAGCAGTACTTC
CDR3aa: CATSENTNPYEQYF

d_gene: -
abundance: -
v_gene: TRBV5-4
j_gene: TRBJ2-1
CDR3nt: TGTGCCAGCAGCTTGGGTAGCGGCCGCTCCAACTACAATGAGCAGTTCTTC
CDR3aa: CASSLGSGRSNYNEQFF

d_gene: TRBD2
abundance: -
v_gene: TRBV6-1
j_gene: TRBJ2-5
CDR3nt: TGTGCCAGCAGTGAAGTCCGGACTAGCGGGGGGGCCGCGGAGACCCAGTACTTC
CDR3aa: CASSEVRTSGGAAETQYF

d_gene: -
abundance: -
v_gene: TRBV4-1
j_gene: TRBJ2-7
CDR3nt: TGCGCCAGCAGCCAATCGGCGGGACCAACCTCCTACGAGCAGTACTTC
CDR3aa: CASSQSAGPTSYEQYF

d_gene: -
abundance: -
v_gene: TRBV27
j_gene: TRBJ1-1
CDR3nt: TGTGCCAGCAGTTTTTCGGGGATGAACACTGAAGCTTTCTTT
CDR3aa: CASSFSGMNTEAFF

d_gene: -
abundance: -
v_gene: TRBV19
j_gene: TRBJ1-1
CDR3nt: TGTGCCAGTAGTACGACAGGTCTTGGGGCTGAAGCTTTCTTT
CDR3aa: CASSTTGLGAEAFF

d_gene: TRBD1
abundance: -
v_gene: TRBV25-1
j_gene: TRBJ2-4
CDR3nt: TGTGCCAGCAGTGACACCGGGACAGAGGACATTCAGTACTTC
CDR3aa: CASSDTGTEDIQYF

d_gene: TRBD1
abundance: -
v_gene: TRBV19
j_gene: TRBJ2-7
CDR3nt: TGTGCCAGTAGTATGGGACAGGGGGGCTACGAGCAGTACTTC
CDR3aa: CASSMGQGGYEQYF

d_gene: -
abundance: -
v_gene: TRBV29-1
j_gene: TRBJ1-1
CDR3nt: TGCAGCGTTGAAGAAGGGGGATGGACCGTGGGCACTGAAGCTTTCTTT
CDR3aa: CSVEEGGWTVGTEAFF

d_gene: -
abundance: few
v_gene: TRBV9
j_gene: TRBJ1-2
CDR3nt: TGTGCCAGCAGCGTAGCCGGGGGCTATGGCTACACCTTC
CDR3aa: CASSVAGGYGYTF

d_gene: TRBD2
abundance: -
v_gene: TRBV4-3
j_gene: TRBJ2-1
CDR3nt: TGCGCCAGCAGCCAAGGACGATTACTAGCGGGGGGGCATGTCTCCTACAATGAGCAGTTCTTC
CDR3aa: CASSQGRLLAGGHVSYNEQFF

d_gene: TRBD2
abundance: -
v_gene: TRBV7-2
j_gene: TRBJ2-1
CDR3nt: TGTGCCAGCAGCTTAGCTAGCGGGGTCAATGAGCAGTTCTTC
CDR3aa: CASSLASGVNEQFF

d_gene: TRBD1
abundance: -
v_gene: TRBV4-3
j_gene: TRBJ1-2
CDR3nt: TGCGCCAGCAGCCAAGAGGGACAGGGGGCAGGTTATGGCTACACCTTC
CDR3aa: CASSQEGQGAGYGYTF

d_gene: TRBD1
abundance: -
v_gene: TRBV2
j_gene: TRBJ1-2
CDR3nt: TGTGCCAGCAGTGGTGACAGGGACGGCTACACCTTC
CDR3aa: CASSGDRDGYTF

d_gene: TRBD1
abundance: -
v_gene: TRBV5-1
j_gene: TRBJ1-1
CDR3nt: TGCGCCAGCAGCTTGCGAACAGGGGGCACGGCAGAAGCTTTCTTT
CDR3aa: CASSLRTGGTAEAFF

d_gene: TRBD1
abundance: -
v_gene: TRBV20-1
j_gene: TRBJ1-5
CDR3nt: TGCAGTGCTAGTGTTCAACAGGGGGTAAATCAGCCCCAGCATTTT
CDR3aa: CSASVQQGVNQPQHF

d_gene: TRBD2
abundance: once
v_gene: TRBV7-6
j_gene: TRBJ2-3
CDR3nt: TGTGCCAGCAGCGCAACCGGGACTAGCGGTGATACGCAGTATTTT
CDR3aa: CASSATGTSGDTQYF

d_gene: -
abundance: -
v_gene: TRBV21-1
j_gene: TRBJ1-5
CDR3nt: TGTGCCAGCATCAACGACAGGGGCAATCAGCCCCAGCATTTT
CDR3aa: CASINDRGNQPQHF

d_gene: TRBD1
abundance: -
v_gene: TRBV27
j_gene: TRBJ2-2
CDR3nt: TGTGCCAGCATGCCTGACAGGGTGAACACCGGGGAGCTGTTTTTT
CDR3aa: CASMPDRVNTGELFF

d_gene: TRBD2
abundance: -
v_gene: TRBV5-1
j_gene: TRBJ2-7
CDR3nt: TGCGCCAGCAGCCTCCAAACCGGGACTAGCGCCCACGAGCAGTACTTC
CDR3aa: CASSLQTGTSAHEQYF

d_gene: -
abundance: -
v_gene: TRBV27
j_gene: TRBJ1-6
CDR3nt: TGTGCCAGCAGCCAAAGGACAGCTAATTCACCCCTCCACTTT
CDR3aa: CASSQRTANSPLHF

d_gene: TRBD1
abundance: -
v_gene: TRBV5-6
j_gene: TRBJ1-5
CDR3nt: TGTGCCAGCAGCCCGGACAGGGTGACATACTCCGCCCGGCCCCAGCATTTT
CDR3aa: CASSPDRVTYSARPQHF

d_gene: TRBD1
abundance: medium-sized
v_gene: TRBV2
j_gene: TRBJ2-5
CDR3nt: TGTGCCAGCAGGGACAGGGGGTATGAGACCCAGTACTTC
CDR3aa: CASRDRGYETQYF

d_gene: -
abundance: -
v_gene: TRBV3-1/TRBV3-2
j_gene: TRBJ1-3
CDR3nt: TGTGCCAGCAGCCAGAGGGTTATAGGAGGAAACACCATATATTTT
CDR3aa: CASSQRVIGGNTIYF

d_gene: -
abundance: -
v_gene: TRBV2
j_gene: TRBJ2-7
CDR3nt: TGTGCCAGCAGAGAGGGTCGCGAGCAGTACTTC
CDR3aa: CASREGREQYF

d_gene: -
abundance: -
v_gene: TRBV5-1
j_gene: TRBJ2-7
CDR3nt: TGCGCCAGCAGCGGTACACAGAGCTCCTACGAGCAGTACTTC
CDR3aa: CASSGTQSSYEQYF

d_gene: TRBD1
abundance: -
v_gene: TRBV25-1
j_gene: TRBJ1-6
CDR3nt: TGTGCCAGCAGTGGGGACAGGGGGTATAATTCACCCCTCCACTTT
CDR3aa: CASSGDRGYNSPLHF

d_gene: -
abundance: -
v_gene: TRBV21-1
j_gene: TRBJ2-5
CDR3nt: TGTGCCAGCAGCGTAGAGCGGAGTCCCTCCCGAGAGACCCAGTACTTC
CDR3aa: CASSVERSPSRETQYF

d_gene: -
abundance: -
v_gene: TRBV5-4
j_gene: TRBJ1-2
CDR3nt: TGTGCCAGCAGCTTCGCAGGTCTGGGGGCGCAAGGTGGCTACACCTTC
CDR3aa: CASSFAGLGAQGGYTF

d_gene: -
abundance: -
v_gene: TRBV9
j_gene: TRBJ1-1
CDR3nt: TGTGCCAGCAGCGTAGAAGGGGGAGTTGGGACTGAAGCTTTCTTT
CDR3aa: CASSVEGGVGTEAFF

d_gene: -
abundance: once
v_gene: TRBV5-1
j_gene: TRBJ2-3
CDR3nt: -
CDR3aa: CASSFGPGTDTQYF